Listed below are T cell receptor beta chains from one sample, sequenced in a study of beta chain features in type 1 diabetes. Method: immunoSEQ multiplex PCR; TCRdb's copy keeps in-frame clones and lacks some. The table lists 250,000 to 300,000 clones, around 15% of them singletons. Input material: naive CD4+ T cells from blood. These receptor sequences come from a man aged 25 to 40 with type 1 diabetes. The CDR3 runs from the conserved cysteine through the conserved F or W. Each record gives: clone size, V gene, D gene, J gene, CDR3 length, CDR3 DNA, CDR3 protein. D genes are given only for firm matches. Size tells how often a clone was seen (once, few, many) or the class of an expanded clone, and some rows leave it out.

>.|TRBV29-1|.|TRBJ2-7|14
TGCAGCGCCGCCCCTTCAGGGACTTTGCACGAGCAGTACTTC
CSAAPSGTLHEQYF
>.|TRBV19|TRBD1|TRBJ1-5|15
TGTGCCAGTACCCGACAGGGGGCGAACAATCAGCCCCAGCATTTT
CASTRQGANNQPQHF
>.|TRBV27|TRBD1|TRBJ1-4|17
TGTGCCAGCAGTCTCTACCCCCGGACAGGGGGCGAAGAAAAACTGTTTTTT
CASSLYPRTGGEEKLFF
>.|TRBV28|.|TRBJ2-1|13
TGTGCCAGCAGCTCCCACTCCCTCTTTGAGCAGTTCTTC
CASSSHSLFEQFF
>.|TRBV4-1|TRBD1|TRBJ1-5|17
TGCGCCAGCAGGCTTGATTCACAGGGGGCGCGGGATCAGCCCCAGCATTTT
CASRLDSQGARDQPQHF
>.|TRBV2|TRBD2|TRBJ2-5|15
TGTGCCAGCAGTGAGACTAGCGGGAACCAAGAGACCCAGTACTTC
CASSETSGNQETQYF
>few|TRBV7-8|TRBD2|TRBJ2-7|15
TGTGCCAGCAGTCCGAGTACTAGCGGGTATTACGAGCAGTACTTC
CASSPSTSGYYEQYF
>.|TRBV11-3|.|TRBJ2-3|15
TGTGCCAGCAGTCCACCCGGGAACTTGGGAGATACGCAGTATTTT
CASSPPGNLGDTQYF
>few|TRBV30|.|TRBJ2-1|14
TGTGCCTGGAGGCCGGGTGGACTATTCCATGAGCAGTTCTTC
CAWRPGGLFHEQFF
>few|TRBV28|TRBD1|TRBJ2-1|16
TGTGCCAGCAGTTTCACAGGGACAGGGGGCTACAATGAGCAGTTCTTC
CASSFTGTGGYNEQFF
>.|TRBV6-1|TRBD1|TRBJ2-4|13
TGTGCCAGCAGTGAGCCCCGGGGGACAGGGCGGTACTTC
CASSEPRGTGRYF
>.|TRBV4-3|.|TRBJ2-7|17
TGCGCCAGCAGCCAAGTCCTACAGACCATAAGCTCCTACGAGCAGTACTTC
CASSQVLQTISSYEQYF
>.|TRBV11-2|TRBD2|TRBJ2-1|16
TGTGCCAGCAGCTTAGGAGTTAGCGGGAGGTACAATGAGCAGTTCTTC
CASSLGVSGRYNEQFF
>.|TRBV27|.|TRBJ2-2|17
TGTGCCAGCAGTTTCGGCGATAACAGGGTCGGGGCCGGGGAGCTGTTTTTT
CASSFGDNRVGAGELFF
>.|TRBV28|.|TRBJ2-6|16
TGTGCCAGCAGTTTCCCTCTAGCTTCCGGGGCCAACGTCCTGACTTTC
CASSFPLASGANVLTF
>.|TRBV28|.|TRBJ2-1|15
TGTGCCAGCAGGACGTTCGACCAGGGGCAGCATGAGCAGTTCTTC
CASRTFDQGQHEQFF
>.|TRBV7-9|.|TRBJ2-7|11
TGTGCCAGCAGCACAAGGAGCGAGCAGTACTTC
CASSTRSEQYF
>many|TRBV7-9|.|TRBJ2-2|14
TGTGCCAGCAGCTCCTTCACAGGGACCGGGGAGCTGTTTTTT
CASSSFTGTGELFF
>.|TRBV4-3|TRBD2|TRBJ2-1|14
TGCGCCAGCAGCCATGGGACTAACGGCAATGAGCAGTTCTTC
CASSHGTNGNEQFF
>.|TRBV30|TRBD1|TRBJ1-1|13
TGTGCCTGGACTGAGGGGGCGCGCACTGAAGCTTTCTTT
CAWTEGARTEAFF
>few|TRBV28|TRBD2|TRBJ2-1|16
TGTGCCAGCAGTTTCGTGTGGGCCAGCGGGAGGAATGAGCAGTTCTTC
CASSFVWASGRNEQFF
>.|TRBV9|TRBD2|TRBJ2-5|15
TGTGCCAGCAGCGGTCGCGAGCGGGGGCTAGAGACCCAGTACTTC
CASSGRERGLETQYF
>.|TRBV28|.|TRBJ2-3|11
TGTGCCTCAGCGGTAGCGGATACGCAGTATTTT
CASAVADTQYF
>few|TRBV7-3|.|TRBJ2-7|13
TGTGCCAGCAGCTTAGAACGGGTGCACGAGCAGTACTTC
CASSLERVHEQYF
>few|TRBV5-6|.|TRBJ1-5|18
TGTGCCAGCAGCTTGGCTGGGAGGGTAGGATTGGGCAATCAGCCCCAGCATTTT
CASSLAGRVGLGNQPQHF
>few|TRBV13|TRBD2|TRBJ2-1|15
TGTGCCAGCAGCTCTCTAGCGGCATCCTACAATGAGCAGTTCTTC
CASSSLAASYNEQFF
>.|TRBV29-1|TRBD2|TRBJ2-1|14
TGCAGCGTTGTTACTAGCGGGAATATCAATGAGCAGTTCTTC
CSVVTSGNINEQFF
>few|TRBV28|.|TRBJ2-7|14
TGTGCCAGCAGTTTAGGGTGGGGGGACTACGAGCAGTACTTC
CASSLGWGDYEQYF
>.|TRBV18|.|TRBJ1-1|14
TGTGCCAGCTCACCACTCCCCTCCAACACTGAAGCTTTCTTT
CASSPLPSNTEAFF
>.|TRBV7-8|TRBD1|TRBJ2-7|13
TGTGCCAGCAGCACGGGACAGACCTACGAGCAGTACTTC
CASSTGQTYEQYF
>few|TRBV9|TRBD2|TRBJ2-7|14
TGTGCCAGCAGCGTGGCGGGAGGGCGGAACGAGCAGTACTTC
CASSVAGGRNEQYF
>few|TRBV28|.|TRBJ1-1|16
TGTGCCAGCAGTTTAGGGGCCGGGACACCGAACACTGAAGCTTTCTTT
CASSLGAGTPNTEAFF
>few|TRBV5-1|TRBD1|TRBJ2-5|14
TGCGCCAGCAGCAGGGGGACAGCCCAAGAGACCCAGTACTTC
CASSRGTAQETQYF
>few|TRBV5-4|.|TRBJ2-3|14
TGTGCCAGCAGCTTGGCGGGAGGCACAGATACGCAGTATTTT
CASSLAGGTDTQYF
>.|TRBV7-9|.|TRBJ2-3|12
TGTGCCAGCAGCTCCCTGACAGATACGCAGTATTTT
CASSSLTDTQYF
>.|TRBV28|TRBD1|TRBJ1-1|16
TGTGCCAGCAGTCCGAACCAACAGGGGTTGAACACTGAAGCTTTCTTT
CASSPNQQGLNTEAFF
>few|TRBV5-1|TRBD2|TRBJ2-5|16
TGCGCCAGCAGCTTGGGAGCGGGAGGATCGGTAGAGACCCAGTACTTC
CASSLGAGGSVETQYF
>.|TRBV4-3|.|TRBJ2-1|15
TGCGCCAGCAGCCAAGATACCACGGCCTACAATGAGCAGTTCTTC
CASSQDTTAYNEQFF
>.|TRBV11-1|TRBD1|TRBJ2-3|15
TGTGCCAGCAGCATAGCAGGGGGCGGCACAGATACGCAGTATTTT
CASSIAGGGTDTQYF
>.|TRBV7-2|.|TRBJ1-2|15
TGTGCCAGCAGCTGGACAGTACAAGCTAACTATGGCTACACCTTC
CASSWTVQANYGYTF
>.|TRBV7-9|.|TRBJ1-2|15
TGTGCCAGCAGCCCTCGGTCCCCAAGTCACTATGGCTACACCTTC
CASSPRSPSHYGYTF
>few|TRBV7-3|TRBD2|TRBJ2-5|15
TGTGCCAGCAGCACCGGGACTAGCGGCCAAGAGACCCAGTACTTC
CASSTGTSGQETQYF
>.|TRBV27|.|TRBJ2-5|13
TGTGCCAGCAGCTACAGGGACCAAGAGACCCAGTACTTC
CASSYRDQETQYF
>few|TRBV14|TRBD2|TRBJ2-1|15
TGTGCCAGCAGCCAAGATCCAGCGGGAGCAGCTGAGCAGTTCTTC
CASSQDPAGAAEQFF
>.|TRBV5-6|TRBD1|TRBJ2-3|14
TGTGCCAGCAGCTTGGGGACAGGAACAGATACGCAGTATTTT
CASSLGTGTDTQYF
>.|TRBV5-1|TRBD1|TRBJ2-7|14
TGCGCCAGCAGCTTGGGACAGGGCCCCTACGAGCAGTACTTC
CASSLGQGPYEQYF
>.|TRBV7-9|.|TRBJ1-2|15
TGTGCCAGCAGCTTAGAAAGGGGAGGAAGTTATGGCTACACCTTC
CASSLERGGSYGYTF
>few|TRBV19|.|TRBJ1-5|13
TGTGCCAGTAGTCACCGGGTAGGACAGCCCCAGCATTTT
CASSHRVGQPQHF
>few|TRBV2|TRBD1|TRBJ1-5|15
TGTGCCAGCACCCCCTCGACAGGGCACGGGCAGCCCCAGCATTTT
CASTPSTGHGQPQHF
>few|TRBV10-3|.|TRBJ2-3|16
TGTGCCATCAGTGAGTTGTGGAGGGAGGGCACAGATACGCAGTATTTT
CAISELWREGTDTQYF
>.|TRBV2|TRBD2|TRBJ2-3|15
TGTGCCAGCAGGAAACTAGCGCTAAGCACAGATACGCAGTATTTT
CASRKLALSTDTQYF
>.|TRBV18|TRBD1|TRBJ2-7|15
TGTGCCAGCTCACCAGCAGGACAGGGGTCCTACGAGCAGTACTTC
CASSPAGQGSYEQYF
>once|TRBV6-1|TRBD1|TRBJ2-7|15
TGTGCCAGCAGCCAGGGGACAGGGGGTTTCTACGAGCAGTACTTC
CASSQGTGGFYEQYF